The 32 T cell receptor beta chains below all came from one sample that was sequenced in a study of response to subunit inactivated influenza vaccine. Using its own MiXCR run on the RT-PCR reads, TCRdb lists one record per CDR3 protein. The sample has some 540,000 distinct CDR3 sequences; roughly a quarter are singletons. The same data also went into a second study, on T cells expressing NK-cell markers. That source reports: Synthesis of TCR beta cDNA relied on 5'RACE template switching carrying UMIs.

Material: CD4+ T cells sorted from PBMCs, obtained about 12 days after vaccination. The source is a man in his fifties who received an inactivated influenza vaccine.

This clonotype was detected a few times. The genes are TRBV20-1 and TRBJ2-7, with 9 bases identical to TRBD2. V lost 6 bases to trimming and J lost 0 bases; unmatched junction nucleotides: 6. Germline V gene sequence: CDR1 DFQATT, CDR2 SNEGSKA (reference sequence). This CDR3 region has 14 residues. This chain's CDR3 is CSAGGLANSYEQYF. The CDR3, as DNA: TGCAGTGCGGGAGGACTAGCGAACTCCTACGAGCAGTACTTC.

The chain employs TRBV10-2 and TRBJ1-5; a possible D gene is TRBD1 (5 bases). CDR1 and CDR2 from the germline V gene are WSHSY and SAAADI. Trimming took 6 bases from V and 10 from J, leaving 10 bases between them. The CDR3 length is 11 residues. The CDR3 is CASSAGGPQHF. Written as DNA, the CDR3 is TGCGCCAGCAGCGCGGGGGGACCCCAGCATTTT.

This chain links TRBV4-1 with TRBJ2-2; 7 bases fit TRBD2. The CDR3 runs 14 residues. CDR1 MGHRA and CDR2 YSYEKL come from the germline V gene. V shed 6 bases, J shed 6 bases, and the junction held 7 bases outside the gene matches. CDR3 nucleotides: TGCGCCAGCAGAGCGGGGTCCGTTGCCGGGGAGCTGTTTTTT. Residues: CASRAGSVAGELFF.

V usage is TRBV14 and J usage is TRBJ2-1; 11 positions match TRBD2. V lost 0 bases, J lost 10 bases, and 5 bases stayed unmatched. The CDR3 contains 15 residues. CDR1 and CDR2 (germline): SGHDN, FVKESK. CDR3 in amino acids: CASSQDVGTSGEQFF. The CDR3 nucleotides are TGTGCCAGCAGCCAAGATGTCGGGACTAGCGGAGAGCAGTTCTTC.

DNA of the CDR3: TGTGCCAGCAGTTCGTGGGGAAACACTGAAGCTTTCTTT. Its translation is CASSSWGNTEAFF. The chain uses TRBV6-2 or TRBV6-3 and TRBJ1-1; D is undetermined. Germline V gene sequence: CDR1 MNHEY, CDR2 SVGEGT. V was trimmed by 4 bases and J by 2 bases, leaving 8 bases between them. CDR3 length: 13 residues.

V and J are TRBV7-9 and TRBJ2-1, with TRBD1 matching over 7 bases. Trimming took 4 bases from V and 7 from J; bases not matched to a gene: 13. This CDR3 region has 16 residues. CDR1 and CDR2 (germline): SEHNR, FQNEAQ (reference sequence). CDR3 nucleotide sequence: TGTGCCAGCAGCTCCTCCTCCCGACAGGGTGGGAATGAGCAGTTCTTC. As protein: CASSSSSRQGGNEQFF.

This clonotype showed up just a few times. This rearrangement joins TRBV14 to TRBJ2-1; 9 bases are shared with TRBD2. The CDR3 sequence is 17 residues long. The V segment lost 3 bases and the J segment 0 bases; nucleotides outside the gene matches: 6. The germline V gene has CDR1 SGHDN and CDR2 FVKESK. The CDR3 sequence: CASSHLPGLASYNEQFF. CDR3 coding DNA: TGTGCCAGCAGCCATCTCCCGGGACTAGCCTCCTACAATGAGCAGTTCTTC.

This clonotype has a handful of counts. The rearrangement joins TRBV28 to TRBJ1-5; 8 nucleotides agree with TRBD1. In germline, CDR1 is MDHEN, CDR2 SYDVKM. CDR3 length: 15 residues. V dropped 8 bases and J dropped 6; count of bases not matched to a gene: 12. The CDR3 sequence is CASRVGQGNGQPQHF. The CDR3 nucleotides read TGTGCCAGCCGAGTTGGACAGGGAAATGGTCAGCCCCAGCATTTT. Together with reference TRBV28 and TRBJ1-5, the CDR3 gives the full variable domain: DVKVTQSSRYLVKRTGEKVFLECVQDMDHENMFWYRQDPGLGLRLIYFSYDVKMKEKGDIPEGYSVSREKKERFSLILESASTNQTSMYLCASRVGQGNGQPQHFGDGTRLSIL.

CDR3 sequence: CASSRTGGNQETQYF. CDR3 DNA sequence: TGTGCCAGCAGTCGGACAGGGGGGAACCAAGAGACCCAGTACTTC. The chain links TRBV12-3 or TRBV12-4 to TRBJ2-5; TRBD1 aligns across 10 bases. The length of the CDR3 is 15 residues. V gave up 5 bases and J gave up 0 bases; unmatched junction bases: 3.

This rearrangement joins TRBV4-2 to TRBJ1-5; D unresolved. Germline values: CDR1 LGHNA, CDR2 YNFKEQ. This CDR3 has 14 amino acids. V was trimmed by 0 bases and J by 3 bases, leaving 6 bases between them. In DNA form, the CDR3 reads TGTGCCAGCAGCCAAGATTACGCCAATCAGCCCCAGCATTTT. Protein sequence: CASSQDYANQPQHF.

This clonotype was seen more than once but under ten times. The CDR3 sequence is CASSLAVTSGANEQFF. The CDR3, as DNA: TGTGCCAGCAGCTTAGCGGTGACTAGCGGGGCCAATGAGCAGTTCTTC. This chain uses TRBV7-9 with TRBJ2-1; 11 nucleotides line up with TRBD2. The V segment lost 0 bases and the J segment 6 bases; nucleotides outside the gene matches: 4. This CDR3 region has 16 residues. From germline, CDR1 is SEHNR and CDR2 FQNEAQ (reference sequence). The full variable domain, in which reference TRBV7-9 and TRBJ2-1 provide the parts outside the CDR3, is DTGVSQNPRHKITKRGQNVTFRCDPISEHNRLYWYRQTLGQGPEFLTYFQNEAQLEKSRLLSDRFSAERPKGSFSTLEIQRTEQGDSAMYLCASSLAVTSGANEQFFGPGTRLTVL.

CDR3 DNA: TGTGCCAGCAATCCGGGGGGTACCATGAACACTGAAGCTTTCTTT. Residues: CASNPGGTMNTEAFF. The chain couples TRBV12-3 or TRBV12-4 to TRBJ1-1; possible D gene TRBD1, 5 bases. V lost 7 bases, J lost 0 bases, and 15 bases lay in between. The CDR3 is made up of 15 amino acids.

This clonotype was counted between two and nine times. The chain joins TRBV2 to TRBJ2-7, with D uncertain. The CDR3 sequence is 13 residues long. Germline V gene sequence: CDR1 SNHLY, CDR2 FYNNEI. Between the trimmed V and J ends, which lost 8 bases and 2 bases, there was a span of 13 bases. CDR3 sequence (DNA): TGTGCCAGCGGTAAAGGGCCCGCCTACGAGCAGTACTTC. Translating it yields CASGKGPAYEQYF. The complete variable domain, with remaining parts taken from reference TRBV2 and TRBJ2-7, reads EPEVTQTPSHQVTQMGQEVILRCVPISNHLYFYWYRQILGQKVEFLVSFYNNEISEKSEIFDDQFSVERPDGSNFTLKIRSTKLEDSAMYFCASGKGPAYEQYFGPGTRLTVT.

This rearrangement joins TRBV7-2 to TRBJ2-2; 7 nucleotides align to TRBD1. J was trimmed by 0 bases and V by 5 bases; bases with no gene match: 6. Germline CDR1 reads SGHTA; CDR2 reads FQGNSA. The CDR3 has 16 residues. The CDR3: CASSPRGQSNTGELFF. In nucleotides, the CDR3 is TGTGCCAGCAGCCCAAGGGGACAGTCGAACACCGGGGAGCTGTTTTTT.

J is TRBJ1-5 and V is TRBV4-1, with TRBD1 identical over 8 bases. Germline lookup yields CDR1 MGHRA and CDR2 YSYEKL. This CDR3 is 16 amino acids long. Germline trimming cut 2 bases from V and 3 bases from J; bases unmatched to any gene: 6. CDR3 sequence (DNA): TGCGCCAGCAGCCAACCGGGACAGGCACTCAATCAGCCCCAGCATTTT. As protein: CASSQPGQALNQPQHF.

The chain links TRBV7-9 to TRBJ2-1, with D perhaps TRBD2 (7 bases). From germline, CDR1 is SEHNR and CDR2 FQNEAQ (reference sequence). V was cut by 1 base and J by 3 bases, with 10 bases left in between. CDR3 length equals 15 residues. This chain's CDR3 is CASSLEGGDYNEQFF. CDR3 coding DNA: TGTGCCAGCAGCTTAGAAGGGGGGGACTACAATGAGCAGTTCTTC.

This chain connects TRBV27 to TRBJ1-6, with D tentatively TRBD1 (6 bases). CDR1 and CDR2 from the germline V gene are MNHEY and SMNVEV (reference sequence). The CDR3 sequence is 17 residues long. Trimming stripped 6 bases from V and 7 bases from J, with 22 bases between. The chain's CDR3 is CASSALIWGQENSPLHF. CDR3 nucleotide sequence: TGTGCCAGCAGCGCCTTGATTTGGGGACAAGAGAATTCACCCCTCCACTTT.

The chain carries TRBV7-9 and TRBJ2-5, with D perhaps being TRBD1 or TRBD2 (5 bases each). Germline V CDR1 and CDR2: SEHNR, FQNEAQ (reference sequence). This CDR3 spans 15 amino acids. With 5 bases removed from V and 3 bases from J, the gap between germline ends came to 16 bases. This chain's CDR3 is CASSPVRGREETQYF. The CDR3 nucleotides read TGTGCCAGCAGCCCCGTCCGGGGCCGGGAAGAGACCCAGTACTTC.

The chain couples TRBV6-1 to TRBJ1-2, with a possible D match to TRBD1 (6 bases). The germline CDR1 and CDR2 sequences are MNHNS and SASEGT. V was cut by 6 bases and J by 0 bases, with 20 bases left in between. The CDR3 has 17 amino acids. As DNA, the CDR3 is TGTGCCAGCAGCCTAAAAAGAACGGGACAAGCTAACTATGGCTACACCTTC. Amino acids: CASSLKRTGQANYGYTF.

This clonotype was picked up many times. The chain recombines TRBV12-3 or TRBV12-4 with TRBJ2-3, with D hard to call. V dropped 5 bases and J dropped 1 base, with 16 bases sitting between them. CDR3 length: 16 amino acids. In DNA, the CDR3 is TGTGCCAGCAGTCCGCGACAAGGTTCTCGCACAGATACGCAGTATTTT. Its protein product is CASSPRQGSRTDTQYF.

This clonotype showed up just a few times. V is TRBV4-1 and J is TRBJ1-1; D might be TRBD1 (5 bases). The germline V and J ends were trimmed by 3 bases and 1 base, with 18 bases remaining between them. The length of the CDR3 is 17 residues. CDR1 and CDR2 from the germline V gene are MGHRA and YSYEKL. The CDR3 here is CASSHVPPGLPNTEAFF. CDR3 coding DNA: TGCGCCAGCAGCCATGTACCCCCGGGACTTCCGAACACTGAAGCTTTCTTT.

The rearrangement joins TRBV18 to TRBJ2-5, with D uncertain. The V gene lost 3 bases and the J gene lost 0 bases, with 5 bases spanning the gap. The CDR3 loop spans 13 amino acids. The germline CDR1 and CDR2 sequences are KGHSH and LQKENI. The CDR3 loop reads CASSPRDQETQYF. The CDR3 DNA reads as TGTGCCAGCTCACCCCGAGACCAAGAGACCCAGTACTTC.

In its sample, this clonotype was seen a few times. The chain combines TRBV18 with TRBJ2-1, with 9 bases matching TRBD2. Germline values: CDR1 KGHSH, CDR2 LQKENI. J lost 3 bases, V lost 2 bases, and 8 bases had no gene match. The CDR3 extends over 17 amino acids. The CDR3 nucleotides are TGTGCCAGCTCACCAAGTGTTGGGACTAGCTTCTACAATGAGCAGTTCTTC. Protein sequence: CASSPSVGTSFYNEQFF.

CDR3 nucleotides: TGTGCCAGCAGCCCACAGCGGGGTTGGGAAAATGAGCAGTTCTTC. It is translated as CASSPQRGWENEQFF. The chain links TRBV21-1 to TRBJ2-1; TRBD2 is the table's D call and was not checked against the DNA. TRBV21-1 is given as a pseudogene. The length of the CDR3 is 15 residues.

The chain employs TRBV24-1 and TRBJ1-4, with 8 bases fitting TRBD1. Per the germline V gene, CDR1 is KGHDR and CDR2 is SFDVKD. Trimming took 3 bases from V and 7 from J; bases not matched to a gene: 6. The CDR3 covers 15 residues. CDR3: CATSDARDRLEKLFF. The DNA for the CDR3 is TGTGCCACCAGTGATGCCCGGGACAGGCTTGAAAAACTGTTTTTT.

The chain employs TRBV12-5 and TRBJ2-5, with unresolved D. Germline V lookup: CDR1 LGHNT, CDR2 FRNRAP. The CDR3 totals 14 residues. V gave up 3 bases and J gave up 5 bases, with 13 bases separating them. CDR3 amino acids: CASGLGTYGETQYF. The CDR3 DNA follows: TGTGCTAGTGGTTTAGGCACCTATGGGGAGACCCAGTACTTC.

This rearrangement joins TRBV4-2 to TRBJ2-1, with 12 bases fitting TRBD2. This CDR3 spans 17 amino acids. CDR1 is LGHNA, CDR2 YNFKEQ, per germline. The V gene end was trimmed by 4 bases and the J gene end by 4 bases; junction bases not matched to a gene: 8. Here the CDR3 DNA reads TGTGCCAGCAGCCTGGGGGGGGGACTAGCGGGTTACAATGAGCAGTTCTTC. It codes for CASSLGGGLAGYNEQFF.

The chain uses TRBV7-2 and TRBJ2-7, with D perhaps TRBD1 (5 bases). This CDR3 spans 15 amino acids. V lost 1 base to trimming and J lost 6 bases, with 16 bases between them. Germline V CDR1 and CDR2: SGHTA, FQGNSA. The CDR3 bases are TGTGCCAGCAGCTTAGGTAGGACATTGAGTACCGAGCAGTACTTC. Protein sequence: CASSLGRTLSTEQYF.

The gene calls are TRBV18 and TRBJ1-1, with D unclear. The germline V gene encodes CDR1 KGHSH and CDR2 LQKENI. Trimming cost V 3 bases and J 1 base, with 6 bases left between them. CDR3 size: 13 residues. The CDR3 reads CASSPNRNTEAFF. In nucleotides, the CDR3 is TGTGCCAGCTCACCCAACAGGAACACTGAAGCTTTCTTT.

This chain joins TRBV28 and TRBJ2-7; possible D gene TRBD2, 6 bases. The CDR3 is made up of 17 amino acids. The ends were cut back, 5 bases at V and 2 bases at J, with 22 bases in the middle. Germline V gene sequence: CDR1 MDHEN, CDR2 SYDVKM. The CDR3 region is CASSNGPGGVDTYEQYF. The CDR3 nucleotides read TGTGCCAGCAGTAACGGGCCTGGCGGGGTCGATACCTACGAGCAGTACTTC.

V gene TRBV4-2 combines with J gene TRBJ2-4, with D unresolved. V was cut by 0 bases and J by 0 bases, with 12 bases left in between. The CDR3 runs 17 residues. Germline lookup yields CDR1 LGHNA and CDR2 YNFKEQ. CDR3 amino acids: CASSQDWADLAKNIQYF. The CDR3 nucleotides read TGTGCCAGCAGCCAAGATTGGGCAGATCTAGCCAAAAACATTCAGTACTTC.

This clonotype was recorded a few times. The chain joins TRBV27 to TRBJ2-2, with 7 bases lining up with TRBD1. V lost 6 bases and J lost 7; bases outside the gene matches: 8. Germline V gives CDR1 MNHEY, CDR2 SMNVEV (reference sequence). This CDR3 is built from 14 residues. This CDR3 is CASSLGTVVGELFF. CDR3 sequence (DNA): TGTGCCAGCAGCCTTGGGACAGTTGTCGGGGAGCTGTTTTTT.